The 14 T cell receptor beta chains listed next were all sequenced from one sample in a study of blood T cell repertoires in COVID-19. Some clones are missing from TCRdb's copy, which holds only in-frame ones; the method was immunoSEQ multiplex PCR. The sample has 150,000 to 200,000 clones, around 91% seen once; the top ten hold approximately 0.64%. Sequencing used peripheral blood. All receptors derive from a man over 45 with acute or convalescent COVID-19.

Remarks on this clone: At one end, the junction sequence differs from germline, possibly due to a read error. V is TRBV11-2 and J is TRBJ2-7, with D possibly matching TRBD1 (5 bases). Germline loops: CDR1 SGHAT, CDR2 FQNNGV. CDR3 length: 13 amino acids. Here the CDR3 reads CASSLEVRGDESF. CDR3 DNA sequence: TGTGCCAGCAGCTTAGAAGTAAGGGGCGATGAGAGCTTC.

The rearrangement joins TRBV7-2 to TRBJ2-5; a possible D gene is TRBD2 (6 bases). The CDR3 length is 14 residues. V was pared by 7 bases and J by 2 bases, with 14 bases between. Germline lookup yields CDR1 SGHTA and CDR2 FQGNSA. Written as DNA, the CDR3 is TGTGCCAGCATGTGGCACGGGGGACAAGAGACCCAGTACTTC. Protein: CASMWHGGQETQYF.

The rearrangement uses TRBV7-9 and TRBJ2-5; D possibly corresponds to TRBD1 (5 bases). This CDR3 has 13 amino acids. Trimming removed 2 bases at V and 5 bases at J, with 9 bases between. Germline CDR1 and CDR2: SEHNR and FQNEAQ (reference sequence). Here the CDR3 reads CASSLQGYETQYF. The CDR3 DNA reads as TGTGCCAGCAGCTTACAGGGATATGAGACCCAGTACTTC.

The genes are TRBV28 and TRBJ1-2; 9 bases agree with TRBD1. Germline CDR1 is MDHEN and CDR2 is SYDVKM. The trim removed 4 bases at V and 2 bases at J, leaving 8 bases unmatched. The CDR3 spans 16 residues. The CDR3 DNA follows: TGTGCCAGCAGTTCACCCGGGACAGGGAAAAACTATGGCTACACCTTC. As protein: CASSSPGTGKNYGYTF.

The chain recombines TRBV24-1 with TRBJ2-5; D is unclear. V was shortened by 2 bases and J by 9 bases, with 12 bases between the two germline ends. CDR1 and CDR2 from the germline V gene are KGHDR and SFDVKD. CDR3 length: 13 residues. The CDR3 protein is CATSDSRMDAQYF. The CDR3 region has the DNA TGTGCCACCAGTGATTCTAGGATGGATGCCCAGTACTTC.

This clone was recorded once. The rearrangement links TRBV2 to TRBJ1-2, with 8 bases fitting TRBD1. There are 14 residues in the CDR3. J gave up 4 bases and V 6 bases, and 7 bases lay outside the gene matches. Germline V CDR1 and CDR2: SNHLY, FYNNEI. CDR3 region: CASRAQGGGYGYTF. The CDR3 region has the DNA TGTGCCAGCAGGGCACAGGGGGGCGGCTATGGCTACACCTTC.

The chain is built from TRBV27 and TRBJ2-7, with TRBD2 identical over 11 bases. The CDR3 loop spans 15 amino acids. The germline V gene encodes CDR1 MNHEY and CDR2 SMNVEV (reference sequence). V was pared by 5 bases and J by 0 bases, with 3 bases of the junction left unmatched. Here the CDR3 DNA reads TGTGCCAGCAGTCTCACTAGCGGGAGCTCCTACGAGCAGTACTTC. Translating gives CASSLTSGSSYEQYF.

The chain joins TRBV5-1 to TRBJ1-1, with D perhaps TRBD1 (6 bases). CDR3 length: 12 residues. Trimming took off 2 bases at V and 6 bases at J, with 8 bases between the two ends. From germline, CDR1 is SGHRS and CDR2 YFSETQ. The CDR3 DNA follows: TGCGCCAGCAGCTTAACAGGGCCTGAAGCTTTCTTT. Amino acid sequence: CASSLTGPEAFF. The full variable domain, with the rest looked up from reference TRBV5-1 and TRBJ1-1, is KAGVTQTPRYLIKTRGQQVTLSCSPISGHRSVSWYQQTPGQGLQFLFEYFSETQRNKGNFPGRFSGRQFSNSRSEMNVSTLELGDSALYLCASSLTGPEAFFGQGTRLTVV.

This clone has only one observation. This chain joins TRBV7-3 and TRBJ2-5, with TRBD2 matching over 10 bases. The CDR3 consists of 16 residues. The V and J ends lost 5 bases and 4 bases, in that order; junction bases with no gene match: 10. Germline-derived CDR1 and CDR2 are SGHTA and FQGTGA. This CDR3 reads CASSPYLAGARETQYF. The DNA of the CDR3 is TGTGCCAGCAGCCCTTATCTAGCGGGAGCGAGAGAGACCCAGTACTTC.

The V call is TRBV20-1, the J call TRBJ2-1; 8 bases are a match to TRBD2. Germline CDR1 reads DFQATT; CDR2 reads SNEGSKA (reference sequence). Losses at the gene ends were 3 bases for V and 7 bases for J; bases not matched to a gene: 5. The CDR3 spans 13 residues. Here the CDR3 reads CSASSSGGNEQFF. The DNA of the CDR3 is TGCAGTGCTAGTTCCAGCGGGGGTAATGAGCAGTTCTTC.

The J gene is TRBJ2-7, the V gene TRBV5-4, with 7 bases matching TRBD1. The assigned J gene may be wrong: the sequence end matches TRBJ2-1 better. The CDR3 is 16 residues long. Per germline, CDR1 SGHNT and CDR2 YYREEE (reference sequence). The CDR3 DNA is TGTGCCAGCAGCTCCGCGCCCGGACAGGTCCCCAATGAGCAGTTCTTC. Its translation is CASSSAPGQVPNEQFF.

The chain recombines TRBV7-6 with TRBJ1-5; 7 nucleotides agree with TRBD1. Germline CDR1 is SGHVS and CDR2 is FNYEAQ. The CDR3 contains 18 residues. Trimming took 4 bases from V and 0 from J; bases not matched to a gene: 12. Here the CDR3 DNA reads TGTGCCAGCAGCTCTAGACAGGGCAGCCCTTATAGCAATCAGCCCCAGCATTTT. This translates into CASSSRQGSPYSNQPQHF.

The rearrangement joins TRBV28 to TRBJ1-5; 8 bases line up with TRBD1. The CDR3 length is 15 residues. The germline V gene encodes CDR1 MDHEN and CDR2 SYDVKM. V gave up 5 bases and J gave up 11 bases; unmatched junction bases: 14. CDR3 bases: TGTGCCAGCAGTCAGACAGGGGAAGGTTATGTGACCCAGCATTTT. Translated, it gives CASSQTGEGYVTQHF.

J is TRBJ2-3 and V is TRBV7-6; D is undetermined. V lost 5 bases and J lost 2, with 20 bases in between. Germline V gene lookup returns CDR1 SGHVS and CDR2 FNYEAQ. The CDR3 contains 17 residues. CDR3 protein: CASSPTRFERTTDTQYF. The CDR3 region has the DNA TGTGCCAGCAGCCCGACACGTTTCGAACGAACCACAGATACGCAGTATTTT.